The source of this TCR beta chain is a study of tumour-infiltrating T cells in Burkitt lymphoma. Study context: Productive clonality predicted overall and progression-free survival.

TCRdb keeps only in-frame clones here, not all; method: immunoSEQ multiplex PCR. The repertoire holds 13,000 to 15,000 clones, roughly 75% seen once, with around 7.2% in the top ten. The CDR3 totals 13 residues. The germline CDR1 and CDR2 sequences are SQVTM and ANQGSEA. The V and J ends lost 6 bases and 8 bases, in that order; junction bases with no gene match: 8. The chain recombines TRBV29-1 with TRBJ2-1; 9 bases fit TRBD1. The source is a human donor with diffuse large B-cell lymphoma. The specimen sequenced was tumor tissue. The CDR3 sequence: CSVLKQGAHEQFF. In nucleotides, the CDR3 is TGCAGCGTCTTAAAACAGGGGGCCCATGAGCAGTTCTTC.